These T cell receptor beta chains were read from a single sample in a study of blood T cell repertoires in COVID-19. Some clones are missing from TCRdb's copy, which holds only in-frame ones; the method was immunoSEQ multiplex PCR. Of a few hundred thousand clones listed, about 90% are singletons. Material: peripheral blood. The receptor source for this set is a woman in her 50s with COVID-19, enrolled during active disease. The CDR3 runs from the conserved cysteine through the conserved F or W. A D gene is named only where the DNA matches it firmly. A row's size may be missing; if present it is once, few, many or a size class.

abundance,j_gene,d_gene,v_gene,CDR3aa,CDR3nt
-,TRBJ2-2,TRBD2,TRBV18,CASSPTPGLQNTGELFF,TGTGCCAGCTCACCAACCCCGGGACTACAGAACACCGGGGAGCTGTTTTTT
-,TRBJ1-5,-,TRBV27,CASSLRYRPLSNQPQHF,TGTGCCAGCAGTTTAAGGTATCGGCCACTATCGAATCAGCCCCAGCATTTT
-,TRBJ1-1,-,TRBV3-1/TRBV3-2,CASSQQAGATEAFF,TGTGCCAGCAGCCAACAAGCGGGGGCCACTGAAGCTTTCTTT
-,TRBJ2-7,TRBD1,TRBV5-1,CASSDGQGGSYEQYF,TGCGCCAGCAGCGACGGACAGGGGGGTAGCTACGAGCAGTACTTC
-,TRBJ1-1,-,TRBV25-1,CASSAPGVNTEAFF,TGTGCCAGCAGTGCCCCAGGGGTGAACACTGAAGCTTTCTTT
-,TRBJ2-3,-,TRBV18,CASSPGQTSTDTQYF,TGTGCCAGCTCCCCAGGACAGACTAGCACAGATACGCAGTATTTT
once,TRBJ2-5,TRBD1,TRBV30,CAWSLRGNGETQYF,TGTGCCTGGTCACTCAGGGGGAACGGAGAGACCCAGTACTTC
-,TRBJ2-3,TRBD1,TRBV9,CASSGGDRGTDTQYF,TGTGCCAGCAGCGGCGGGGACAGGGGGACAGATACGCAGTATTTT
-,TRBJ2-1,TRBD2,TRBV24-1,CATSDLAGYNEQFF,TGTGCCACCAGTGACCTAGCGGGATACAATGAGCAGTTCTTC
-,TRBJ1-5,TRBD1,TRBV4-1,CASSQADRDNQPQHF,TGCGCCAGCAGCCAAGCGGACAGGGACAATCAGCCCCAGCATTTT
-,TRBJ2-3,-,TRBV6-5,CASSYRRLMKKDTQYF,TGTGCCAGCAGTTACCGTAGACTTATGAAGAAAGATACGCAGTATTTT
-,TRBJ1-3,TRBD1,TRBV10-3,CAISEWEVGTVVSGNTIYF,TGTGCCATCAGTGAGTGGGAGGTAGGGACAGTCGTCTCTGGAAACACCATATATTTT
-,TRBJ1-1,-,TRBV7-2,CASGNTEAFF,TGTGCCTCAGGGAACACTGAAGCTTTCTTT
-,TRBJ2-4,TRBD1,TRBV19,CASSIGTGENIQYF,TGTGCCAGTAGTATAGGGACAGGGGAAAACATTCAGTACTTC
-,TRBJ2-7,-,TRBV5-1,CASSFNPNYEQYF,TGCGCCAGCAGCTTCAATCCAAATTACGAGCAGTACTTC
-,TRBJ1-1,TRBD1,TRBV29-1,CSVERQGRTEAFF,TGCAGCGTTGAAAGACAGGGAAGGACTGAAGCTTTCTTT